The clone carrying this TCR beta chain was observed at least ten times. The data derive from a study of Graves' ophthalmopathy and Graves' hyperthyroidism. Scientists amplified the TCR beta CDR3 regions from RNA transcripts. The authors performed first-round RT-PCR with HTBI primers and then a second-round multiplex PCR. TCRdb reprocessed the multiplex PCR reads with MiXCR, giving one entry per CDR3 protein. The data contain around 1.1 million distinct CDR3 sequences, 35% to 45% of them singletons. Clinicians made diagnoses from clinical symptoms, serum thyroxine, TRAb, thyroid ultrasound and orbital computed tomography. The germline V gene encodes CDR1 SNHLY and CDR2 FYNNEI. V lost 8 bases, J lost 4 bases, and 12 bases lay in between. This CDR3 is built from 13 residues.

The chain uses TRBV2 and TRBJ1-5; D uncertain. This receptor was taken from an adult man with Graves' hyperthyroidism. The material sequenced was peripheral blood or thyroid tissue (not recorded which). Here the CDR3 DNA reads TGTGCCAGCTCTAATTGGGCAAATCAGCCCCAGCATTTT. It encodes CASSNWANQPQHF.